A selection of T cell receptor beta chains follows, all from one sample in a study of beta chain features in type 1 diabetes. TCRdb's table, derived via immunoSEQ multiplex PCR, lists solely in-frame clones and lacks some. The sample records about 400,000 clones, 10% to 15% being singletons. Source material: naive CD4+ T cells from blood. All receptors derive from a woman aged 18 to 35 with type 1 diabetes. Each CDR3 is given with its conserved first and last residue. A D gene is named only where the DNA matches it firmly.

NA,TRBJ1-6,TRBV7-9,CASSRNEQFSPLHF
TRBD1,TRBJ1-5,TRBV27,CASRRDSSRGEPQHF
NA,TRBJ2-1,TRBV11-2,CASSRGGLNEQFF
NA,TRBJ1-5,TRBV9,CASSPRNQPQHF
TRBD1,TRBJ2-3,TRBV2,CASSEYRGGDTQYF
TRBD1,TRBJ2-7,TRBV28,CASRTGINYEQYF
NA,TRBJ1-2,TRBV29-1,CSVEVGVEGGYTF
NA,TRBJ1-2,TRBV4-3,CASSQDRLRGHYGYTF
TRBD1,TRBJ2-7,TRBV5-1,CASSPGQGAGEQYF
TRBD2,TRBJ2-7,TRBV7-2,CASSAGLAGGYEQYF
TRBD1,TRBJ1-1,TRBV5-4,CASSDRQGVNTEAFF
NA,TRBJ1-2,TRBV12-5,CASGLAQGGSGVGYTF
TRBD1,TRBJ1-1,TRBV10-1,CASSEGTGWDTEAFF
TRBD1,TRBJ2-7,TRBV25-1,CASRNTGAYEQYF
TRBD1,TRBJ2-5,TRBV11-2,CASSRDRQETQYF
NA,TRBJ1-6,TRBV29-1,CSVREQFNSPLHF
TRBD2,TRBJ2-2,TRBV29-1,CSVGWSGGGPTGELFF
NA,TRBJ2-1,TRBV4-3,CASSQGPRYNEQFF
TRBD2,TRBJ2-1,TRBV6-5,CASSSGLAGGNEQFF
NA,TRBJ2-6,TRBV7-9,CASSLLRSSGANVLTF
NA,TRBJ2-7,TRBV30,CAWMRRNTYEQYF
TRBD2,TRBJ2-3,TRBV5-6,CASRPTSGSTDTQYF
TRBD2,TRBJ2-1,TRBV5-1,CASSVLPLAVGGGNEQFF
NA,TRBJ1-4,TRBV5-4,CASSLATGRNEKLFF
NA,TRBJ2-7,TRBV2,CASSDQGGARGEQYF
NA,TRBJ2-1,TRBV6-5,CASSHGLNEQFF
NA,TRBJ2-7,TRBV15,CATSSYGRAGSYEQYF
NA,TRBJ1-2,TRBV29-1,CSCAQGKPYGYTF
NA,TRBJ2-5,TRBV7-3,CASSLTHAGGRETQYF
NA,TRBJ1-2,TRBV4-3,CASSQDVVSSPNYGYTF
NA,TRBJ2-7,TRBV6-6,CASRLVDEQYF
NA,TRBJ2-1,TRBV2,CASSDLRGNEQFF
NA,TRBJ2-5,TRBV11-2,CASSLRQPETQYF
NA,TRBJ1-2,TRBV28,CASTPPGRDGYGYTF
TRBD2,TRBJ2-7,TRBV4-2,CASSQDEVLAGGPRSYEQYF
NA,TRBJ1-5,TRBV23-1,CASRTGGKNSNQPQHF
NA,TRBJ2-6,TRBV10-3,CAISESETGRLYSGANVLTF
NA,TRBJ1-1,TRBV10-3,CAISGGTQNTEAFF
TRBD1,TRBJ1-6,TRBV5-1,CASSLGEGTGVFSPLHF
NA,TRBJ1-6,TRBV4-3,CASSRQPNSPLHF
TRBD1,TRBJ1-2,TRBV19,CASSDRGRNYGYTF
NA,TRBJ1-1,TRBV7-2,CASSFSSVTEAFF
TRBD1,TRBJ2-3,TRBV5-4,CASSSGQGYTDTQYF
TRBD1,TRBJ2-5,TRBV5-4,CASSLGSGTGSETQYF
NA,TRBJ1-5,TRBV6-5,CASSYSRDNQPQHF
NA,TRBJ2-3,TRBV18,CASSPLRGEADTQYF
TRBD2,TRBJ2-1,TRBV18,CASSPPSTRLASLNNEQFF
TRBD1,TRBJ2-5,TRBV9,CASSGQGLETQYF
TRBD1,TRBJ2-6,TRBV10-3,CAITPTGPLSGANVLTF
TRBD1,TRBJ2-7,TRBV7-2,CASSPGTGVEQYF
NA,TRBJ2-4,TRBV5-1,CASSFQGPTNIQYF
NA,TRBJ1-1,TRBV7-9,CASSPRGHTEAFF
NA,TRBJ2-1,TRBV7-8,CASSPQGRAMGNEQFF
TRBD1,TRBJ1-6,TRBV25-1,CASSESDRKESPLHF
TRBD2,TRBJ2-1,TRBV15,CATSSRLTSGRAGAYEQFF
NA,TRBJ2-3,TRBV7-3,CASSLTRGTDTQYF
NA,TRBJ1-5,TRBV14,CASSQDLEQPQHF
TRBD2,TRBJ2-7,TRBV5-4,CASSSGGLAAAYEQYF
NA,TRBJ1-5,TRBV4-1,CASSQDTGRTVTF